A single sample is the source of the 31 T cell receptor beta chains below, sequenced in a study of blood T cell repertoires in COVID-19. Profiling relied on immunoSEQ multiplex PCR, and the TCRdb table lists in-frame clones only, not all of them. The sample has about 410,000 clones, about 91% seen once. Material for sequencing was peripheral blood. The receptor set was obtained from a woman aged 40 to 50 with COVID-19, enrolled during active disease.

This chain links TRBV7-2 with TRBJ2-1; TRBD2 might be the D (5 bases). V was trimmed by 6 bases and J by 4 bases, leaving 10 bases between them. The CDR3 has 13 residues. Germline V gene data show CDR1 as SGHTA and CDR2 as FQGNSA. The CDR3 here is CASRSGGYNEQFF. The CDR3 region has the DNA TGTGCCAGCAGATCCGGAGGATACAATGAGCAGTTCTTC.

The chain recombines TRBV6-2 or TRBV6-3 with TRBJ1-1, with D possibly matching TRBD1 (5 bases). Trimming removed 6 bases from V and 9 bases from J, with 11 bases in between. Germline CDR1 and CDR2: MNHEY and SVGEGT. The CDR3 consists of 11 residues. This CDR3 is CASSEGLQAFF. CDR3 nucleotides: TGTGCCAGCAGCGAGGGACTCCAAGCTTTCTTT.

The chain combines TRBV21-1 with TRBJ2-5; TRBD1 reflects the table's D call only, with no check against the DNA. TRBV21-1 is a recognized pseudogene. The CDR3 runs 14 residues. CDR3 DNA sequence: TGTGCCAGCAGCACTGGACAGGGTATCGAGACCCAGTACTTC. Translated: CASSTGQGIETQYF.

The chain recombines TRBV6-5 with TRBJ1-2, with D perhaps TRBD1 (5 bases). The CDR3 sequence is 13 residues long. Germline values: CDR1 MNHEY, CDR2 SVGAGI. V lost 6 bases and J 0 bases, leaving 8 bases between the germline ends. CDR3 DNA: TGTGCCAGCAGCAACAGGCCTAACTATGGCTACACCTTC. Its protein product is CASSNRPNYGYTF.

The V gene is TRBV3-1 (or the pseudogene TRBV3-2), the J gene TRBJ1-5, with D maybe TRBD1 (6 bases). Trimming removed 2 bases at V and 4 bases at J, with 9 bases between. The CDR3 has 14 amino acids. Per the germline V gene, CDR1 is LGHDT and CDR2 is YNNKEL (reference sequence). The CDR3 loop reads CASSQTGQNQPQHF. CDR3 DNA sequence: TGTGCCAGCAGCCAAACAGGACAGAATCAGCCCCAGCATTTT.

The gene calls are TRBV2 and TRBJ1-4, with 7 bases that match TRBD1. The CDR3 contains 15 residues. The J segment lost 7 bases and the V segment lost 5 bases, leaving 10 bases of the junction unmatched. Germline assignment: CDR1 SNHLY and CDR2 FYNNEI. This CDR3 is CASSIKGQQVEKLFF. DNA for the CDR3: TGTGCCAGCAGTATTAAGGGACAGCAGGTTGAAAAACTGTTTTTT.

The chain recombines TRBV7-9 with TRBJ2-1; 7 bases fit TRBD1. Germline CDR1 and CDR2: SEHNR and FQNEAQ (reference sequence). The CDR3 contains 15 residues. V shed 2 bases, J shed 6 bases, and the junction held 7 bases outside the gene matches. The CDR3 reads CASSLPPGQPNEQFF. As DNA, the CDR3 is TGTGCCAGCAGCTTACCACCGGGACAGCCCAATGAGCAGTTCTTC.

This rearrangement joins TRBV19 to TRBJ2-1; TRBD2 agrees at 15 bases. The V gene end was trimmed by 5 bases and the J gene end by 2 bases; junction bases not matched to a gene: 7. This CDR3 region has 18 residues. CDR1 is LNHDA, CDR2 SQIVND, per germline (reference sequence). CDR3 in DNA: TGTGCCAGTAGTCTGGGACTAGCGGGAGGTCCGGCCTACAATGAGCAGTTCTTC. Its translation is CASSLGLAGGPAYNEQFF.

The chain recombines TRBV5-1 with TRBJ1-1; no clear D gene. The length of the CDR3 is 15 residues. Germline loops: CDR1 SGHRS, CDR2 YFSETQ. V lost 0 bases, J lost 0 bases, and 9 bases lay in between. CDR3 protein: CASSLASGLNTEAFF. The CDR3 DNA follows: TGCGCCAGCAGCTTGGCGAGCGGATTGAACACTGAAGCTTTCTTT.

In DNA form, the CDR3 reads TGTGCCAGCAGCTCTCTTCGGGACACGTCCTTAGCGAACACCGGGGAGCTGTTTTTT. Translating gives CASSSLRDTSLANTGELFF. This chain uses TRBV5-6 with TRBJ2-2, with D tentatively TRBD1 (6 bases). Germline loops: CDR1 SGHDT, CDR2 YYEEEE. V lost 3 bases and J 0 bases, leaving 21 bases between the germline ends. This CDR3 is built from 19 residues.

The rearrangement uses TRBV7-3 and TRBJ2-1; the match to TRBD2 covers 8 bases. The CDR3 covers 15 residues. Trimming cost V 5 bases and J 4 bases; bases outside gene matches: 7. The germline CDR1 and CDR2 sequences are SGHTA and FQGTGA. This CDR3 reads CASSPVAGSYNEQFF. CDR3 coding DNA: TGTGCCAGCAGCCCGGTAGCGGGGAGTTACAATGAGCAGTTCTTC.

The chain uses TRBV6-4 and TRBJ1-3, with 7 bases that match TRBD1. The germline V gene has CDR1 MRHNA and CDR2 SNTAGT. J was trimmed by 4 bases and V by 10 bases; bases with no gene match: 4. This CDR3 is 12 amino acids long. The CDR3 spells CAKTGVGNTIYF. CDR3 DNA sequence: TGTGCCAAAACAGGGGTCGGAAACACCATATATTTT.

This clone occurred a few times. The chain carries TRBV30 and TRBJ1-2, with D possibly matching TRBD1 (6 bases). Germline lookup yields CDR1 GTSNPN and CDR2 SVGIG (reference sequence). The CDR3 runs 13 residues. Trimming stripped 3 bases from V and 2 bases from J, with 10 bases between. CDR3 nucleotides: TGTGCCTGGAGCTACGGACAGAACTATGGCTACACCTTC. Its translation: CAWSYGQNYGYTF.

The genes are TRBV5-6 and TRBJ1-2; D is undetermined. The length of the CDR3 is 15 residues. With 4 bases removed from V and 2 bases from J, the gap between germline ends came to 15 bases. Per germline, CDR1 SGHDT and CDR2 YYEEEE. The CDR3 protein is CASSRITELNYGYTF. CDR3 in DNA: TGTGCCAGCAGCCGCATAACTGAATTGAACTATGGCTACACCTTC.

This rearrangement joins TRBV7-6 to TRBJ2-7, with D perhaps TRBD1 (5 bases). The CDR3 has 16 amino acids. CDR1 SGHVS and CDR2 FNYEAQ come from the germline V gene. V dropped 4 bases and J dropped 6 bases, with 22 bases sitting between them. CDR3 nucleotide sequence: TGTGCCAGCAGCTCACTAATGGGTCAGGGTTTGTCCGAGCAGTACTTC. It encodes CASSSLMGQGLSEQYF.

This sequence joins TRBV19 and TRBJ2-4; D not certain. The CDR3 consists of 13 residues. V lost 6 bases, J lost 2 bases, and 8 bases lay in between. CDR1 and CDR2 from the germline V gene are LNHDA and SQIVND (reference sequence). This CDR3 is CASSRSSKNIQYF. As DNA, the CDR3 is TGTGCCAGTAGCCGTTCCTCCAAAAACATTCAGTACTTC.

J is TRBJ1-5 and V is TRBV7-2; TRBD1 matches at 9 bases. The germline CDR1 and CDR2 sequences are SGHTA and FQGNSA. There are 14 residues in the CDR3. V trimming: 5 bases; J trimming: 4 bases; junction bases outside the gene matches: 3. The CDR3 sequence: CASSEGQGNQPQHF. In DNA, the CDR3 is TGTGCCAGCAGCGAGGGACAGGGAAATCAGCCCCAGCATTTT. Full variable domain (missing parts from reference TRBV7-2 and TRBJ1-5): GAGVSQSPSNKVTEKGKDVELRCDPISGHTALYWYRQSLGQGLEFLIYFQGNSAPDKSGLPSDRFSAERTGGSVSTLTIQRTQQEDSAVYLCASSEGQGNQPQHFGDGTRLSIL.

The V gene is TRBV5-4, the J gene TRBJ1-1, with D perhaps matching TRBD1 (6 bases). The germline CDR1 and CDR2 sequences are SGHNT and YYREEE (reference sequence). The CDR3 contains 14 residues. Trimming removed 4 bases at V and 5 bases at J, with 15 bases between. The CDR3 reads CASSNQYRVTEAFF. Written as DNA, the CDR3 is TGTGCCAGCAGCAACCAATACAGGGTTACTGAAGCTTTCTTT.

The V call is TRBV2, the J call TRBJ2-7; D is possibly TRBD1 (5 bases). This CDR3 region has 15 residues. Trimming pared 5 bases from V and 3 bases from J, leaving 17 bases between. Looked up from germline, CDR1 is SNHLY and CDR2 is FYNNEI. CDR3 amino acids: CASSPISDSVYEQYF. Here the CDR3 DNA reads TGTGCCAGCAGTCCTATATCAGACAGTGTCTACGAGCAGTACTTC.

A note on this clone: Other nucleotide sequences in the sample specify the same CDR3. The rearrangement links TRBV18 to TRBJ2-3, with a tentative D call TRBD2 (6 bases). The length of the CDR3 is 15 residues. CDR1 and CDR2 from the germline V gene are KGHSH and LQKENI. The V gene lost 3 bases and the J gene lost 1 base, with 11 bases spanning the gap. CDR3 amino acids: CASSPTGGGTDTQYF. CDR3 in DNA: TGTGCCAGCTCACCTACCGGCGGGGGCACAGATACGCAGTATTTT.

This sequence joins TRBV7-8 and TRBJ1-5, with a weak D call TRBD1 (6 bases). The CDR3 has 15 amino acids. Germline V gene data show CDR1 as SGHVS and CDR2 as FQNEAQ. Between the trimmed V and J ends, which lost 5 bases and 1 base, there was a span of 12 bases. CDR3 nucleotides: TGTGCCAGCAGCCCCGTAGGGGGAAGCAATCAGCCCCAGCATTTT. Translating gives CASSPVGGSNQPQHF.

The rearrangement links TRBV4-2 to TRBJ1-5; D not certain. The CDR3 extends over 14 amino acids. Per germline, CDR1 LGHNA and CDR2 YNFKEQ. The V end lost 5 bases, the J end lost 4 bases, and 12 bases lay between the germline ends. Here the CDR3 reads CASSEPEGNQPQHF. CDR3 nucleotide sequence: TGTGCCAGCAGCGAACCCGAGGGAAATCAGCCCCAGCATTTT.

The chain is built from TRBV28 and TRBJ1-2; D possibly corresponds to TRBD1 (6 bases). This CDR3 region has 13 residues. The V end was cut by 2 bases, the J end by 6 bases, with 10 bases between. Germline loops: CDR1 MDHEN, CDR2 SYDVKM. The CDR3 DNA reads as TGTGCCAGCAGTTTAAGACAGGATCATGGCTACACCTTC. It translates to CASSLRQDHGYTF.

V usage is TRBV30 and J usage is TRBJ1-2; the match to TRBD1 covers 8 bases. This CDR3 has 10 amino acids. Germline loops: CDR1 GTSNPN, CDR2 SVGIG (reference sequence). The V gene end was trimmed by 5 bases and the J gene end by 10 bases; junction bases not matched to a gene: 3. This chain's CDR3 is CAWGQGAYTF. The CDR3 DNA reads TGTGCCTGGGGACAGGGCGCCTACACCTTC.

The chain uses TRBV19 and TRBJ2-1; 7 positions agree with TRBD2. In germline, CDR1 is LNHDA, CDR2 SQIVND (reference sequence). CDR3 length: 16 amino acids. J was trimmed by 9 bases and V by 4 bases; bases with no gene match: 15. Written as DNA, the CDR3 is TGTGCCAGTAGTACCAGAGCGGGATTCCCCCAGGGTGAGCAGTTCTTC. Translating it yields CASSTRAGFPQGEQFF.

This chain links TRBV27 with TRBJ1-2; unclear D gene. V dropped 5 bases and J dropped 4 bases, with 20 bases sitting between them. Germline CDR1 is MNHEY and CDR2 is SMNVEV (reference sequence). This CDR3 contains 16 residues. The CDR3 DNA reads TGTGCCAGCAGTAGCGCCAGGACTGGGGAGATCTATGGCTACACCTTC. This translates into CASSSARTGEIYGYTF.

V and J are TRBV7-6 and TRBJ2-7; D is perhaps TRBD1 (6 bases). V was pared by 1 base and J by 6 bases, with 10 bases between. The V gene's germline CDR1 is SGHVS and CDR2 FNYEAQ. The CDR3 extends over 13 amino acids. CDR3 in DNA: TGTGCCAGCAGCTTAGACAGGGTAGGCGAGCAGTACTTC. It encodes CASSLDRVGEQYF.

About this clone itself: A much larger clone differs from this one at a single base, so this may be a read error. The chain recombines TRBV5-4 with TRBJ1-4, with 7 bases aligning to TRBD1. The CDR3 sequence is 15 residues long. The junction had 6 bases not matched to a gene; V was cut back by 0 bases and J by 7 bases. The V gene's germline CDR1 is SGHNT and CDR2 YYREEE (reference sequence). The DNA for the CDR3 is TGTGCCAGCAGCTTGGGGGACAGAAGAGGTGAAAAACTGTTTTTT. Translated: CASSLGDRRGEKLFF.

The rearrangement joins TRBV27 to TRBJ1-2; TRBD1 matches at 7 bases. J gave up 8 bases and V 5 bases, and 14 bases lay outside the gene matches. The CDR3 is 15 amino acids. Per germline, CDR1 MNHEY and CDR2 SMNVEV (reference sequence). The CDR3 DNA sequence: TGTGCCAGCAGTACCACAGGGGAGGTAAATAGGGGCTACACCTTC. It specifies CASSTTGEVNRGYTF.

The genes are TRBV4-3 and TRBJ2-7; 8 bases align to TRBD1. The CDR3 is 18 residues long. Germline CDR1 LGHNA, CDR2 YSLEER. V lost 1 base, J lost 2 bases, and 13 bases stayed unmatched. CDR3 region: CASSQGSGTGNFPYEQYF. The DNA for the CDR3 is TGCGCCAGCAGCCAAGGGTCCGGGACAGGCAACTTTCCCTACGAGCAGTACTTC.

V and J are TRBV3-1 (or the pseudogene TRBV3-2) and TRBJ2-1, with D possibly being TRBD2 (6 bases). Trimming removed 4 bases from V and 9 bases from J, with 10 bases in between. This CDR3 has 12 residues. In germline, CDR1 is LGHDT, CDR2 YNNKEL (reference sequence). CDR3 coding DNA: TGTGCCAGCAGCCCTTTCGGGGGTGAGCAGTTCTTC. This encodes CASSPFGGEQFF.